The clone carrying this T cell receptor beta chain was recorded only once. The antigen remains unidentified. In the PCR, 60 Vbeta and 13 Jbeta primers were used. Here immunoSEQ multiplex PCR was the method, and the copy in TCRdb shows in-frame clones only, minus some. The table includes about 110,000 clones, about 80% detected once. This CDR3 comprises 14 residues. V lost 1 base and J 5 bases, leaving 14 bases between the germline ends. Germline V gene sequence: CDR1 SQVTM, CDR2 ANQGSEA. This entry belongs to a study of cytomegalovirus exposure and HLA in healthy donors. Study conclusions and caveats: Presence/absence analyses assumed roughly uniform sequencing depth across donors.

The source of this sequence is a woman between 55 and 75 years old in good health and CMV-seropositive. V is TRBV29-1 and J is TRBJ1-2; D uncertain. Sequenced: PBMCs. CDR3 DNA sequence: TGCAGCGTTGAAGCGGGGTTCCGAACGTATGGCTACACCTTC. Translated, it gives CSVEAGFRTYGYTF. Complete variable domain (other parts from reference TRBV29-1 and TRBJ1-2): SAVISQKPSRDICQRGTSLTIQCQVDSQVTMMFWYRQQPGQSLTLIATANQGSEATYESGFVIDKFPISRPNLTFSTLTVSNMSPEDSSIYLCSVEAGFRTYGYTFGSGTRLTVV.